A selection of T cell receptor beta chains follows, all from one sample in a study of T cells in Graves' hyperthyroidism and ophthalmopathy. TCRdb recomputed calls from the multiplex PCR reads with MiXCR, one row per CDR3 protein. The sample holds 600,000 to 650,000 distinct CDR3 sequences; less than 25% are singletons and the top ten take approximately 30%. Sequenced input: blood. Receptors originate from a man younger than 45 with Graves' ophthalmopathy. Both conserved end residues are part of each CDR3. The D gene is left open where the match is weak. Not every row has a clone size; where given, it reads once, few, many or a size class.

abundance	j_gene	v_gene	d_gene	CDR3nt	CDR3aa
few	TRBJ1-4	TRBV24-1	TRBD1	TGTGCCACCAGTAGCCGGACAGGGGGCGGTAATGAAAAACTGTTTTTT	CATSSRTGGGNEKLFF
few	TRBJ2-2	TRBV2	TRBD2	TGTGCCAGCAGTACCGGACTAGCGGGCCCGGAGGAGCTGTTTTTT	CASSTGLAGPEELFF
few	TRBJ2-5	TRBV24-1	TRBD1	TGTGCCACCAGTGATACCGGGACAGCCTACCAAGAGACCCAGTACTTC	CATSDTGTAYQETQYF
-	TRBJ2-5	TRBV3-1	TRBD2	TGTGCCAGCAGCCATATAGCGGGAGGGGTGGAGACCCAGTACTTC	CASSHIAGGVETQYF
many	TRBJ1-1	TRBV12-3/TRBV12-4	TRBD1	TGTGCCAGCAAACCAACAGGGGGTGAGGGTGAAGCTTTCTTT	CASKPTGGEGEAFF
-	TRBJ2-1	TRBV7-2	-	TGTGCCAGCAGCTTTTTCGCTCGGAGCAATGAGCAGTTCTTC	CASSFFARSNEQFF
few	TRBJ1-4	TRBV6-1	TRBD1	TGTGCCAGCAGGGGACAGCCAACTAATGAAAAACTGTTTTTT	CASRGQPTNEKLFF
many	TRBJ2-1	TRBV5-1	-	TGCGCCAGCAGCTTATCGGGAATCGGGAATGAGCAGTTCTTC	CASSLSGIGNEQFF
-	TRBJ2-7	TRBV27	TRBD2	TGTGCCAGCAGTCCTTGGGAAAGCGGGAGGTACGAGCAGTACTTC	CASSPWESGRYEQYF
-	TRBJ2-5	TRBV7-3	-	TGTGCCAGCAGCTTTCGGCCGAAAGAGACCCAGTACTTC	CASSFRPKETQYF
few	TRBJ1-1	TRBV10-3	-	TGTGCCATCACGCACAGTGGGGACACTGAAGCTTTCTTT	CAITHSGDTEAFF
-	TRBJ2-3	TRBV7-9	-	TGTGCCAGCAGCTTAAATGGGGGAAACACAGATACGCAGTATTTT	CASSLNGGNTDTQYF
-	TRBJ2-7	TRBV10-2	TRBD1	TGCGCCAGCAGTTGGGACAGGGATAAGAACGAGCAGTACTTC	CASSWDRDKNEQYF
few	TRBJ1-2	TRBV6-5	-	TGTGCCAGCAGTTACTTCAGGGAATCTGTAGGAGGCTACACCTTC	CASSYFRESVGGYTF
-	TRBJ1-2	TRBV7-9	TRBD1	TGTGCCAGCAGCCGAGACAGGGTACACTATGGCTACACCTTC	CASSRDRVHYGYTF
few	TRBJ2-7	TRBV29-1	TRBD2	TGCAGCGTGGGACTAGCACCAGTGGCCTACGAGCAGTACTTC	CSVGLAPVAYEQYF
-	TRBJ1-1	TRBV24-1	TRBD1	TGTGCCACCGCCTCTAGGGACAGCATGAACACTGAAGCTTTCTTT	CATASRDSMNTEAFF
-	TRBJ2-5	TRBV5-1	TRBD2	TGCGCCAGCACTTCCGGTCAAATGAGCGGGAGTTTAGAGACCCAGTACTTC	CASTSGQMSGSLETQYF
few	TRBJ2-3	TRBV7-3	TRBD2	TGTGCCAGCAGCTTAAATGGCGGGAGCGGCGCAGATACGCAGTATTTT	CASSLNGGSGADTQYF
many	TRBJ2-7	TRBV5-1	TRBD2	TGCGCCAGCAGCTCAGCTAGCGGGAACGGATACGAGCAGTACTTC	CASSSASGNGYEQYF
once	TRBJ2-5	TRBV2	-	TGTGCCAGCAATGGGGACACTAAAGAGACCCAGTACTTC	CASNGDTKETQYF
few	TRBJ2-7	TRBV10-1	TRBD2	TGCGCCAGCAGTGATGCGGGAGAAGCCTACGAGCAGTACTTC	CASSDAGEAYEQYF
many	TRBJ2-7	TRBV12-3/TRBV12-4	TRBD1	TGTGCCAGCAGTGACCGGGACAGGGGATTCTACGAGCAGTACTTC	CASSDRDRGFYEQYF
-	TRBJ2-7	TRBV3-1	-	TGTGCCAGCAGCCCAGGGCTTCCTACACCTTACGAGCAGTACTTC	CASSPGLPTPYEQYF
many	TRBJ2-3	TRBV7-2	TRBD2	TGTGCCAGCAGCAGAGCCTTTAGCGGGAAGTCGGATACGCAGTATTTT	CASSRAFSGKSDTQYF
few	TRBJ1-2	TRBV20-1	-	TGCAGTGCTAGAGGGTCGACAGCTAACTATGGCTACACCTTC	CSARGSTANYGYTF
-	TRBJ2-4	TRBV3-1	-	TGTGCCAGCAGCCAACCTCGGATAGCCAAAAACATTCAGTACTTC	CASSQPRIAKNIQYF
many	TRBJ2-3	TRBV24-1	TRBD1	TGTGCCACCAGTGATATGACAGGGGAGGCAGATACGCAGTATTTT	CATSDMTGEADTQYF
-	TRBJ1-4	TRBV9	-	TGTGCCAGCAGCGTAGGTTTGGGTCATGAAAAACTGTTTTTT	CASSVGLGHEKLFF
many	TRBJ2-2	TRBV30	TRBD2	TGTGCCTGGAAATCCCCGGCTAGCGGGAGGACCGGGGAGCTGTTTTTT	CAWKSPASGRTGELFF
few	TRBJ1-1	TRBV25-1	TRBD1	TGTGCCAGCAGTTACGGACAGGGGGCCGCTGAAGCTTTCTTT	CASSYGQGAAEAFF
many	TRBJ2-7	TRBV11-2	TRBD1	TGTGCCAGCAGCTTAGAGGGGACAGGTGCCTACGAGCAGTACTTC	CASSLEGTGAYEQYF
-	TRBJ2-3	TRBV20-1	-	TGCAGTGCTAGGGGGGCAGTGGGGACAGATACGCAGTATTTT	CSARGAVGTDTQYF
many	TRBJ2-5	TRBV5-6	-	TGTGCCAGCAGCGGTGGCCCCGTCCGAGAGACCCAGTACTTC	CASSGGPVRETQYF
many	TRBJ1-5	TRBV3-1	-	TGTGCCAGCAGCCGCGAACAGGGTAGACAGCCCCAGCATTTT	CASSREQGRQPQHF
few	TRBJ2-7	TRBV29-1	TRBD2	TGCAGCGTTAGCGGGAGGGCCTACGAGCAGTACTTC	CSVSGRAYEQYF
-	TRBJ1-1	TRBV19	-	TGTGCCGGTAGAGGGACCGGGAGGGACACTGAAGCTTTCTTT	CAGRGTGRDTEAFF
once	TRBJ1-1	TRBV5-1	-	TGCGCCAGCAAGGGGGTTTTTGGGGCTTTCTTT	CASKGVFGAFF
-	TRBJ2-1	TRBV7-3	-	TGTGCCAGCAGCTATAGAGCGAATGAGCAGTTCTTC	CASSYRANEQFF
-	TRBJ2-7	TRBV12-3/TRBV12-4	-	TGTGCCAGCAGTCCCTCTCTGGCCCTCTCCTACGAGCAGTACTTC	CASSPSLALSYEQYF
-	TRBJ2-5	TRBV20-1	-	TGCAGTGCTAGGAAGGGGGAGACCCAGTACTTC	CSARKGETQYF
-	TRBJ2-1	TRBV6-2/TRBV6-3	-	TGTGCCAGCAGTTACGGGCAGGAGCAGTTCTTC	CASSYGQEQFF